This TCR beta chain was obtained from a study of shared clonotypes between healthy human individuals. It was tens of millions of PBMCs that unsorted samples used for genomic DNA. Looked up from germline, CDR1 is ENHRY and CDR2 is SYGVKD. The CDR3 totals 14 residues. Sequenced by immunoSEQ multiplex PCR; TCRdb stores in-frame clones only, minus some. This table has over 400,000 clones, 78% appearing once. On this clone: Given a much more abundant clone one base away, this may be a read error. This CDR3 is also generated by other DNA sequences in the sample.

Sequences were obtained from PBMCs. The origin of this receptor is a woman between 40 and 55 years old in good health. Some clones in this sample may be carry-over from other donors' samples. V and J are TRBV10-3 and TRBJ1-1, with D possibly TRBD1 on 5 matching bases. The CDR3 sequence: CAISGGWLNTEAFF. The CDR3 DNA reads TGTGCCATCAGTGGGGGCTGGCTGAACACTGAGGCTTTCTTT.